What follows are 10 T cell receptor beta chains derived from one specimen sequenced in a study of blood T cell repertoires in COVID-19. Clones were sequenced by immunoSEQ multiplex PCR, and TCRdb holds only the in-frame ones, with some missing. The table includes under 50,000 clones, 80% to 85% detected once. Material for sequencing was peripheral blood. The receptors shown here come from a man between 65 and 85 years old with acute or convalescent COVID-19.

This clone was counted a few times. The chain recombines TRBV7-8 with TRBJ1-5; D unclear. V was trimmed by 0 bases and J by 8 bases, leaving 11 bases between them. The CDR3 sequence is 14 residues long. Germline CDR1 SGHVS, CDR2 FQNEAQ. CDR3 protein: CASSLANREKPQHF. The CDR3 nucleotides read TGTGCCAGCAGCTTAGCGAACCGCGAGAAGCCCCAGCATTTT.

The genes are TRBV5-1 and TRBJ2-1; 7 positions agree with TRBD1. Trimming at V came to 0 bases and at J to 9 bases, leaving 9 bases not matched to a gene. The CDR3 is 15 residues long. Germline-derived CDR1 and CDR2 are SGHRS and YFSETQ. CDR3 sequence (DNA): TGCGCCAGCAGCTTGGAGACAGGGAGTCGGGCTGAGCAGTTCTTC. Amino acids: CASSLETGSRAEQFF.

The chain has TRBV6-5 and TRBJ1-3, with unresolved D. Germline V gives CDR1 MNHEY, CDR2 SVGAGI. The CDR3 extends over 14 amino acids. V gave up 6 bases and J gave up 0 bases, with 9 bases separating them. CDR3 sequence reads: CASRIQYSGNTIYF. The DNA for the CDR3 is TGTGCCAGCAGGATACAGTACTCTGGAAACACCATATATTTT.

The chain combines TRBV3-1 (or the pseudogene TRBV3-2) with TRBJ2-7, with TRBD2 matching 8 bases. V gave up 5 bases and J gave up 1 base; unmatched junction bases: 7. Germline CDR1 is LGHDT and CDR2 is YNNKEL (reference sequence). There are 15 residues in the CDR3. CDR3 nucleotide sequence: TGTGCCAGCAGCTCGGACGGGGGGGGTTCCTACGAGCAGTACTTC. Protein sequence: CASSSDGGGSYEQYF.

The gene calls are TRBV5-1 and TRBJ2-3; 7 nucleotides match TRBD1. The CDR3 contains 13 residues. J gave up 4 bases and V 4 bases, and 3 bases lay outside the gene matches. Germline V gives CDR1 SGHRS, CDR2 YFSETQ. This CDR3 reads CASSTGAADTQYF. CDR3 DNA: TGCGCCAGCAGCACAGGGGCGGCAGATACGCAGTATTTT.

CDR3 nucleotide sequence: TGTGCCAGTAGCCTAATAGCGGGGGACCTCATCCCCCGAAATGAGCAGTTCTTC. It yields the protein CASSLIAGDLIPRNEQFF. The chain joins TRBV19 to TRBJ2-1; TRBD2 matches at 9 bases. The CDR3 contains 18 residues. Germline V gives CDR1 LNHDA, CDR2 SQIVND (reference sequence). V dropped 6 bases and J dropped 7; count of bases not matched to a gene: 19.

The chain has TRBV20-1 and TRBJ1-6, with a possible D match to TRBD1 (5 bases). The germline gives CDR1 DFQATT, CDR2 SNEGSKA (reference sequence). Trimming removed 6 bases at V and 8 bases at J, with 26 bases between. CDR3 length: 17 amino acids. Here the CDR3 DNA reads TGCAGTGCCAGTGGGAGGGGCCCCTCGGGGGTTGATTCACCCCTCCACTTT. This gives the protein CSASGRGPSGVDSPLHF.

This sequence joins TRBV7-2 and TRBJ1-2, with a possible D match to TRBD1 (5 bases). V was trimmed by 5 bases and J by 4 bases, leaving 14 bases between them. This CDR3 contains 14 residues. Germline values: CDR1 SGHTA, CDR2 FQGNSA. The CDR3 DNA reads TGTGCCAGCAGCCTGGCAGGGCAGGTCTATGGCTACACCTTC. It specifies CASSLAGQVYGYTF.

Only a few counts were recorded for this clone. The gene calls are TRBV6-5 and TRBJ1-1, with 7 bases identical to TRBD1. V trimming: 6 bases; J trimming: 3 bases; junction bases outside the gene matches: 4. The CDR3 totals 13 residues. Germline V gene lookup returns CDR1 MNHEY and CDR2 SVGAGI. CDR3: CASSPRGDTEAFF. The DNA for the CDR3 is TGTGCCAGCAGCCCCAGGGGGGACACTGAAGCTTTCTTT.

The chain carries TRBV28 and TRBJ1-1, with 7 bases aligning to TRBD1. CDR1 MDHEN and CDR2 SYDVKM come from the germline V gene. Trimming at V came to 8 bases and at J to 5 bases, leaving 11 bases not matched to a gene. The CDR3 is made up of 14 amino acids. CDR3 protein: CASWDRDIWTEAFF. The CDR3 DNA reads as TGTGCCAGCTGGGACAGAGACATTTGGACTGAAGCTTTCTTT.